This T cell receptor beta chain derives from a study of identical twins. Regarding the study as a whole: Out-of-frame alpha sequences common to twins exhibited a surplus of low generation probability. Sequences that were beta out-of-frame showed weaker excess twin sharing.

The ends lost 6 bases at V and 5 bases at J; junction bases unmatched: 9. The CDR3 runs 14 residues. Germline V lookup: CDR1 MNHNS, CDR2 SASEGT. This clonotype occurred a few times. The antigen is undetermined. Each CDR3 protein gets one entry after TCRdb re-called the 5' RACE reads with MiXCR. The sample has 450,000 or so distinct CDR3 sequences, 12% to 15% seen once. These same data were also listed under a study on yellow fever vaccine responses in identical twins.

The sequencing input was CD4+ T cells sorted from blood. This receptor was obtained from a woman in her late teens or twenties in good health. The V call is TRBV6-1, the J call TRBJ2-7, with 8 bases that match TRBD2. The CDR3 bases are TGTGCCAGCAGCCGGGAGGGCGAAGACGACGAGCAGTACTTC. This encodes CASSREGEDDEQYF.